This TCR beta chain stems from a study of blood T cell repertoires in COVID-19. Some clones are missing from TCRdb's copy, which holds only in-frame ones; the method was immunoSEQ multiplex PCR. This sample carries roughly 150,000 clones, 80% to 90% of them seen once, and the ten largest clones take under 4.5%. The CDR3 has 15 amino acids. Trimming removed 4 bases from V and 0 bases from J; junction bases left unmatched: 5. CDR1 SGHDN and CDR2 FVKESK come from the germline V gene. The specimen was PBMCs or T cells enriched from blood (not recorded which). The rearrangement links TRBV14 to TRBJ2-7; 8 bases align to TRBD2. The clonotype originates from a man aged 45-65 years who had recovered from COVID-19. The CDR3 loop reads CASSLRTSNSYEQYF. The CDR3 DNA reads as TGTGCCAGCAGCCTTCGGACTAGCAACTCCTACGAGCAGTACTTC.